This T cell receptor beta chain comes out of a study of T cells in Graves' hyperthyroidism and ophthalmopathy. Germline values: CDR1 LGHNA, CDR2 YSLEER. Trimming removed 0 bases at V and 0 bases at J, with 12 bases between. CDR3 length: 17 amino acids. What was amplified from RNA transcripts were TCR beta CDR3 regions. The HTBI primer set was used in a first-round RT-PCR of the TCR CDR3. TCRdb processed the multiplex PCR reads anew with MiXCR; each CDR3 protein has one entry. The sample records about 500,000 distinct CDR3 sequences, roughly 16% being singletons. This sequence was found in a woman in her thirties with Graves' ophthalmopathy. Sequenced sample: blood. The chain is built from TRBV4-3 and TRBJ2-1; D perhaps matches TRBD2 (6 bases). The CDR3 here is CASSQDRLAFSYNEQFF. CDR3 DNA: TGCGCCAGCAGCCAAGATAGGCTAGCGTTCTCCTACAATGAGCAGTTCTTC.